This TCR beta chain was sequenced during a study of shared clonotypes between healthy human individuals. Study-wide results and limits: Blood was the only sampled material, and tissue repertoires likely differ. Represented diversity, genetic and exposure-history alike, was limited by few donors.

Nashville, Tennessee was home to all donors, who were Caucasian adults. Every subset had its genomic DNA shared out evenly among several immunoSEQ plates. Clones were sequenced by immunoSEQ multiplex PCR, and TCRdb holds only the in-frame ones, with some missing. The sample has a few million clones, 85% to 95% seen once. In the case of this clone: Its antigen is still unknown. Other DNA sequences of this sample code for an identical CDR3.

This CDR3 is 15 amino acids long. V dropped 1 base and J dropped 6; count of bases not matched to a gene: 5. The germline V gene encodes CDR1 SGDLS and CDR2 YYNGEE. The chain is built from TRBV9 and TRBJ2-3; 10 positions match TRBD2. Sequencing was done on a sample of naive CD4+ T cells from PBMCs. Subset reported: CD45RA+ positively selected. The TCR originated in a man in his late teens or twenties in good health. Some clones in this sample may be carry-over from other donors' samples. The CDR3 nucleotides are TGTGCCAGCAGCGTAAGAGCGGGAGGGCCGGATACGCAGTATTTT. This translates into CASSVRAGGPDTQYF.